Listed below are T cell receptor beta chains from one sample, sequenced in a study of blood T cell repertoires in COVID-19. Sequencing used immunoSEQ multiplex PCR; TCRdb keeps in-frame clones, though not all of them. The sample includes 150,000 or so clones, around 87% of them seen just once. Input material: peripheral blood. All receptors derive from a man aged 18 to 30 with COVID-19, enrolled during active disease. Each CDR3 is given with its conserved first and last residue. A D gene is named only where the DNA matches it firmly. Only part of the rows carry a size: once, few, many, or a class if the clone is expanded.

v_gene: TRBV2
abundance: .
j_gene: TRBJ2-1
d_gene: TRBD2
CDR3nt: TGTGCCGCCAGCGTAACGGGAGGAAATGAGCAGTTCTTC
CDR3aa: CAASVTGGNEQFF

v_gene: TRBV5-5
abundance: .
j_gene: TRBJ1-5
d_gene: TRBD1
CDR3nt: TGTGCCAGCAGCCTCGGACAGGGTGATCAGCCCCAGCATTTT
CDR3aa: CASSLGQGDQPQHF

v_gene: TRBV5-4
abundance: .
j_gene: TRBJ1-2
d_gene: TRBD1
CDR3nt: TGTGCCAGCAGCTTGGGATCAGGGGGCGGGGGAGGCTACACCTTC
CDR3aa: CASSLGSGGGGGYTF

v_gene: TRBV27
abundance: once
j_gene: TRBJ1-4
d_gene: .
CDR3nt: TGTGCCAGCAGTTTGGGGTTACAGGGAAATGAAAAACTGTTTTTT
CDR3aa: CASSLGLQGNEKLFF

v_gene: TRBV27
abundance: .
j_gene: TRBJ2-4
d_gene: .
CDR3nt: TGTGCCAGCAGTTTGTTTGGCGGGGCAAACATTCAGTACTTC
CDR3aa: CASSLFGGANIQYF

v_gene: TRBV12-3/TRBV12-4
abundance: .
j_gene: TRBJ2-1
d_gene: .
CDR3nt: TGTGCCAGCAGTATAGGAGATGAGCAGTTCTTC
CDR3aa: CASSIGDEQFF

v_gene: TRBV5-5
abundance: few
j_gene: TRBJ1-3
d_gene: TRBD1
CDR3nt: TGTGCCAGCAGCCCCACCTGGACAGGGAGCTCTGGAAACACCATATATTTT
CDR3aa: CASSPTWTGSSGNTIYF

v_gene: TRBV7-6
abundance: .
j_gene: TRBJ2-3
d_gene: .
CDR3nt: TGTGCCAGCAGCTGGGTTGTTACCGAGGGAGATACGCAGTATTTT
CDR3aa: CASSWVVTEGDTQYF

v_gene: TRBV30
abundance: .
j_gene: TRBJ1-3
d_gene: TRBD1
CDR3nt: TGTGCCTGGAGCCGGAACAGGGGTCCGGGAAACACCATATATTTT
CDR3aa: CAWSRNRGPGNTIYF

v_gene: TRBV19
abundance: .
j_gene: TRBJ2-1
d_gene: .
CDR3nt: TGTGCCAGTAGTATTAGTGGGAGGATAAATGAGCAGTTCTTC
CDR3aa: CASSISGRINEQFF

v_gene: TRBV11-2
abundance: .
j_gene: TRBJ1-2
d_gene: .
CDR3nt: TGTGCCACCCCACCCATCAAGAGGTGGTCGAGGGGGGGCTATGGCTACACCTTC
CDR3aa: CATPPIKRWSRGGYGYTF

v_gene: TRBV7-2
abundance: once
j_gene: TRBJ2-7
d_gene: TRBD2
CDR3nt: TGTGCCAGCAGCTTAGGGGGCAGGGAGGGCGAGCAGTACTTC
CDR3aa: CASSLGGREGEQYF

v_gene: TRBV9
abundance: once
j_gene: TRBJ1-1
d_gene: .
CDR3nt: TGTGCCAGCAGCGTAGGACCCACAGAAGGTGTGAACACTGAAGCTTTCTTT
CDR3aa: CASSVGPTEGVNTEAFF

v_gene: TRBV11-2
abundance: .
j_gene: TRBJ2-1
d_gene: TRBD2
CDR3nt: TGTGCCAGCAGCTTCGGGACTAGCGGGTACAATGAGCAGTTCTTC
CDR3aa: CASSFGTSGYNEQFF